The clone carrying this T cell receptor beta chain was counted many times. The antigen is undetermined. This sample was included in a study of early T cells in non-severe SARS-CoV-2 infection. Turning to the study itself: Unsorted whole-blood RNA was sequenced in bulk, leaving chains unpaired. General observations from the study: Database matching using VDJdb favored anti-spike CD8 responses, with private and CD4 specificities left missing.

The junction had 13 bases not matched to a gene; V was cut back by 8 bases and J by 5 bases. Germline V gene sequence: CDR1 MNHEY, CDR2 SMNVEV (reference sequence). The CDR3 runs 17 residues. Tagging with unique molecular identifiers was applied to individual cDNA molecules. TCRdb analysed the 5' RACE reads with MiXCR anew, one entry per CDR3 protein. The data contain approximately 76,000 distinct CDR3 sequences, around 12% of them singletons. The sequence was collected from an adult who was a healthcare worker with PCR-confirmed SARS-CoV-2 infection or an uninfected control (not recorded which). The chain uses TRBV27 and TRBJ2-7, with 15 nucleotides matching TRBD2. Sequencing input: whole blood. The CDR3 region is CASGHLGLAGGTNEQYF. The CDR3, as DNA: TGTGCCAGCGGTCACTTGGGACTAGCGGGGGGTACCAACGAGCAGTACTTC.